Shown below are 30 T cell receptor beta chains from a single sample sequenced in a study of T cells in Graves' hyperthyroidism and ophthalmopathy. The TCR beta CDR3 regions underwent amplification using RNA transcripts as the source. Initially, a first-round RT-PCR of the TCR CDR3 employed the HTBI primer set. TCRdb ran MiXCR on the multiplex PCR reads and lists one entry per CDR3 protein. Of around 450,000 distinct CDR3 sequences listed, around 16% are singletons. The sequencing sample was made of blood. The receptors shown here come from a woman between 18 and 30 years old with Graves' hyperthyroidism.

The count of this clonotype is one. The chain links TRBV20-1 to TRBJ2-7; 8 bases line up with TRBD1. This CDR3 comprises 15 residues. The germline V gene encodes CDR1 DFQATT and CDR2 SNEGSKA (reference sequence). The ends lost 3 bases at V and 6 bases at J; junction bases unmatched: 13. CDR3 in DNA: TGCAGTGCTAGGGACAGGGTCTTCCCCCACTTCGAGCAGTACTTC. Translated, it gives CSARDRVFPHFEQYF.

This clonotype occurred many times. Here the CDR3 DNA reads TGTGCCAGCAGCACCCCGGGACCAGATACGCAGTATTTT. Protein: CASSTPGPDTQYF. The chain combines TRBV7-2 with TRBJ2-3; D could derive from TRBD1 or TRBD2 (5 bases each). The germline V gene encodes CDR1 SGHTA and CDR2 FQGNSA. V lost 5 bases and J lost 4, with 10 bases in between. The CDR3 spans 13 residues.

On this clonotype itself: At one end, the junction sequence differs from germline, possibly due to a read error. CDR3 coding DNA: TGTGCCGCCAGCCCAAGTAAAGGGACTACGCAGTATTTT. Translated, it gives CAASPSKGTTQYF. The chain combines TRBV15 with TRBJ2-3; D tentatively reads TRBD1 or TRBD2 (5 bases each). Germline V gene sequence: CDR1 LNHNV, CDR2 YYDKDF (reference sequence). The CDR3 is made up of 13 amino acids.

The chain uses TRBV27 and TRBJ1-4, with D perhaps matching TRBD1 (5 bases). Trimming pared 3 bases from V and 7 bases from J, leaving 12 bases between. This CDR3 is 14 amino acids long. Germline V CDR1 and CDR2: MNHEY, SMNVEV (reference sequence). CDR3 DNA sequence: TGTGCCAGCAGTTTCGTGGGGGGGGGTGAAAAACTGTTTTTT. It specifies CASSFVGGGEKLFF.

This clonotype was seen ten or more times. V gene TRBV20-1 combines with J gene TRBJ2-7; maybe TRBD2 (5 bases). Germline CDR1 and CDR2: DFQATT and SNEGSKA (reference sequence). The CDR3 is made up of 13 amino acids. The V and J ends lost 3 bases and 0 bases respectively, with 9 bases between them. The CDR3 protein is CSARRAVSYEQYF. The DNA of the CDR3 is TGCAGTGCTAGGAGGGCAGTCTCCTACGAGCAGTACTTC.

V gene TRBV12-3 or TRBV12-4 combines with J gene TRBJ2-3; 15 bases map to TRBD2. V gave up 8 bases and J gave up 4 bases; unmatched junction bases: 10. The CDR3 covers 17 residues. Written as DNA, the CDR3 is TGTGCCAGCCATCGGACTAGCGGGGGGGCTAGGGCAGATACGCAGTATTTT. It yields the protein CASHRTSGGARADTQYF.

This clonotype has ten or more counts. The V call is TRBV20-1, the J call TRBJ2-7, with D maybe TRBD2 (5 bases). The V end lost 0 bases, the J end lost 0 bases, and 6 bases lay between the germline ends. This CDR3 is built from 13 residues. Germline V CDR1 and CDR2: DFQATT, SNEGSKA (reference sequence). Written as DNA, the CDR3 is TGCAGTGCTAGAGAGGAGGTCTCCTACGAGCAGTACTTC. This translates into CSAREEVSYEQYF.

This clonotype was counted ten times or more. The chain joins TRBV6-2 or TRBV6-3 to TRBJ1-5, with a possible D match to TRBD1 (6 bases). Trimming left V 6 bases short and J 3 bases short, with 15 bases between. CDR1 is MNHEY and CDR2 is SVGEGT in the germline V gene. The CDR3 totals 15 residues. The CDR3 sequence: CASRHRQAYNQPQHF. For the CDR3, the DNA is TGTGCCAGCAGACACCGACAGGCCTACAATCAGCCCCAGCATTTT.

In this sample, this clonotype turned up many times. The V and J genes are TRBV6-1 and TRBJ1-1; D is possibly TRBD1 (5 bases). The germline V and J ends were trimmed by 5 bases and 1 base, with 14 bases remaining between them. In germline, CDR1 is MNHNS, CDR2 SASEGT. There are 15 residues in the CDR3. The CDR3 DNA reads as TGTGCCAGCAGTCAACGCAGACAGACGAACACTGAAGCTTTCTTT. It is translated as CASSQRRQTNTEAFF.

J is TRBJ2-3 and V is TRBV29-1; D perhaps matches TRBD1 (5 bases). Germline V CDR1 and CDR2: SQVTM, ANQGSEA. CDR3 length: 13 amino acids. Trimming pared 5 bases from V and 2 bases from J, leaving 11 bases between. The CDR3 sequence: CSVYGHHTDTQYF. DNA for the CDR3: TGCAGCGTTTATGGACACCACACAGATACGCAGTATTTT.

This clonotype was detected ten times or more. The gene calls are TRBV20-1 and TRBJ1-5; D remains unclear. Between the trimmed V and J ends, which lost 6 bases and 3 bases, there was a span of 12 bases. The CDR3 consists of 13 residues. Per germline, CDR1 DFQATT and CDR2 SNEGSKA (reference sequence). The DNA of the CDR3 is TGCAGTGCCAGGAGCTCTCCCAATCAGCCCCAGCATTTT. Its protein product is CSARSSPNQPQHF.

The table lists this clonotype with many counts. The chain links TRBV6-5 to TRBJ1-2; D is unresolved. Germline V gene lookup returns CDR1 MNHEY and CDR2 SVGAGI. The CDR3 runs to 13 residues. V lost 2 bases to trimming and J lost 4 bases, with 8 bases between them. This CDR3 is CASSYAGSYGYTF. CDR3 DNA: TGTGCCAGCAGTTACGCAGGATCCTATGGCTACACCTTC.

This clonotype was recorded at least ten times. This chain links TRBV6-1 with TRBJ2-2; 10 positions agree with TRBD2. The J segment lost 6 bases and the V segment lost 1 base, leaving 2 bases of the junction unmatched. The CDR3 length is 15 residues. Germline assignment: CDR1 MNHNS and CDR2 SASEGT. In nucleotides, the CDR3 is TGTGCCAGCAGTGAAGTGCTAGCGGGGGCCGGGGAGCTGTTTTTT. It encodes CASSEVLAGAGELFF.

This clonotype was seen ten or more times. The chain links TRBV28 to TRBJ2-1; 13 bases fit TRBD2. Germline assignment: CDR1 MDHEN and CDR2 SYDVKM. With 5 bases clipped from V and 7 bases from J, the junction kept 8 bases outside the gene matches. The CDR3 is 16 amino acids. CDR3 amino acids: CASSHRTSGRRNEQFF. CDR3 coding DNA: TGTGCCAGCAGTCACCGGACTAGCGGGAGAAGAAATGAGCAGTTCTTC. Full variable domain (missing parts from reference TRBV28 and TRBJ2-1): DVKVTQSSRYLVKRTGEKVFLECVQDMDHENMFWYRQDPGLGLRLIYFSYDVKMKEKGDIPEGYSVSREKKERFSLILESASTNQTSMYLCASSHRTSGRRNEQFFGPGTRLTVL.

This clonotype was seen repeatedly, ten times or more. The chain employs TRBV27 and TRBJ2-5; either TRBD1 or TRBD2 may fit D (5 bases each). The CDR3 contains 14 residues. V was trimmed by 3 bases and J by 4 bases, leaving 12 bases between them. The germline CDR1 and CDR2 sequences are MNHEY and SMNVEV (reference sequence). CDR3 nucleotide sequence: TGTGCCAGCAGTTTTTGGGGGAGTAGAGAGACCCAGTACTTC. This encodes CASSFWGSRETQYF.

This clonotype was seen ten or more times. The V gene is TRBV29-1, the J gene TRBJ1-1; no firm D call. The CDR3 runs 14 residues. Between the trimmed V and J ends, which lost 4 bases and 0 bases, there was a span of 12 bases. The V gene's germline CDR1 is SQVTM and CDR2 ANQGSEA. The CDR3 is CSVGALAMNTEAFF. CDR3 nucleotides: TGCAGCGTTGGGGCCCTGGCGATGAACACTGAAGCTTTCTTT.

This clonotype has more than one count but fewer than ten. The chain uses TRBV5-1 and TRBJ1-2, with D perhaps TRBD1 (6 bases). V was clipped by 9 bases and J by 3 bases, with 9 bases between them. CDR1 SGHRS and CDR2 YFSETQ come from the germline V gene. This CDR3 spans 11 amino acids. The CDR3 nucleotides are TGCGCCACGGGGGCTCACTATGGCTACACCTTC. Protein sequence: CATGAHYGYTF.

This clonotype was picked up many times. The chain employs TRBV5-8 and TRBJ1-2; no clear D gene. The CDR3 length is 12 residues. The germline V and J ends were trimmed by 0 bases and 4 bases, with 4 bases remaining between them. Germline-derived CDR1 and CDR2 are SGHTS and YDEGEE. The CDR3 is CASSLDGYGYTF. The CDR3, as DNA: TGTGCCAGCAGCTTGGACGGCTATGGCTACACCTTC.

This clonotype has only a few counts. This chain links TRBV19 with TRBJ2-7, with D possibly called TRBD1 or TRBD2 (5 bases each). The CDR3 is 13 residues long. Trimming took 7 bases from V and 0 from J, leaving 10 bases between them. Germline CDR1 LNHDA, CDR2 SQIVND (reference sequence). CDR3 in amino acids: CASNRGTSYEQYF. CDR3 DNA sequence: TGTGCCAGTAATAGAGGGACCTCCTACGAGCAGTACTTC.

This clonotype was recorded at least ten times. V and J are TRBV11-2 and TRBJ2-1; no definite D call. The V end was cut by 0 bases, the J end by 5 bases, with 8 bases between. The CDR3 consists of 14 residues. Germline lookup yields CDR1 SGHAT and CDR2 FQNNGV. DNA for the CDR3: TGTGCCAGCAGCTTAGACGGCGGAAACAATGAGCAGTTCTTC. Its translation is CASSLDGGNNEQFF.

Ten or more counts support this clonotype. The gene calls are TRBV11-3 and TRBJ2-3, with TRBD2 matching over 8 bases. The CDR3 contains 15 residues. The germline CDR1 and CDR2 sequences are SGHNT and YENEEA. Trimming took 0 bases from V and 5 from J; bases not matched to a gene: 4. CDR3 bases: TGTGCCAGCAGCTTAGACGGGGGGGCAGAAGATACGCAGTATTTT. Amino acids: CASSLDGGAEDTQYF.

In this sample, this clonotype turned up a few times. In nucleotides, the CDR3 is TGCGCCAGCAGTGATCGGACAGGGGGTCAGCCCCAGCATTTT. It is translated as CASSDRTGGQPQHF. This chain connects TRBV10-2 to TRBJ1-5; 10 positions agree with TRBD1. V shed 3 bases and J 6 bases; nucleotides not matched to a gene: 2. CDR3 size: 14 residues. Germline V gene sequence: CDR1 WSHSY, CDR2 SAAADI.

This clonotype was counted ten times or more. The V and J genes are TRBV6-1 and TRBJ1-2; no firm D call. This CDR3 comprises 10 residues. The V end lost 2 bases, the J end lost 8 bases, and 3 bases lay between the germline ends. Germline CDR1 reads MNHNS; CDR2 reads SASEGT. The CDR3 coding sequence is TGTGCCAGCAGTGAAAAGGGCTACACCTTC. Protein: CASSEKGYTF.

This chain uses TRBV15 with TRBJ2-1; a possible D gene is TRBD2 (5 bases). CDR1 LNHNV and CDR2 YYDKDF come from the germline V gene (reference sequence). The CDR3 has 15 amino acids. Trimming removed 0 bases at V and 4 bases at J, with 10 bases between. CDR3 nucleotides: TGTGCCACCAGCAGAGATTCCGGCGGGTACAATGAGCAGTTCTTC. This codes for CATSRDSGGYNEQFF.

This clonotype was counted between two and nine times. The J gene is TRBJ2-6, the V gene TRBV11-2; D might be TRBD1 or TRBD2, each matching 6 bases. Per the germline V gene, CDR1 is SGHAT and CDR2 is FQNNGV. The CDR3 length is 17 residues. V lost 0 bases to trimming and J lost 5 bases, with 14 bases between them. CDR3 sequence reads: CASSLDLGGYRANVLTF. The DNA of the CDR3 is TGTGCCAGCAGCTTAGATCTAGGGGGGTACAGGGCCAACGTCCTGACTTTC.

The CDR3 region is CASSLPPGLAGGSTDTQYF. The CDR3 coding sequence is TGTGCCAGCAGCCTACCCCCGGGACTAGCGGGGGGGAGCACAGATACGCAGTATTTT. The J gene is TRBJ2-3, the V gene TRBV13; 16 bases match TRBD2. Per the germline V gene, CDR1 is PRHDT and CDR2 is FYEKMQ (reference sequence). CDR3 size: 19 residues. The J segment lost 0 bases and the V segment lost 5 bases, leaving 8 bases of the junction unmatched.

The chain employs TRBV3-1 and TRBJ1-2; D call uncertain. The V end was cut by 0 bases, the J end by 0 bases, with 11 bases between. Per the germline V gene, CDR1 is LGHDT and CDR2 is YNNKEL (reference sequence). CDR3 length: 16 amino acids. CDR3 sequence: CASSQDFRATNYGYTF. The CDR3 DNA sequence: TGTGCCAGCAGCCAAGATTTTCGGGCAACTAACTATGGCTACACCTTC.

This clonotype was counted a few times. This chain joins TRBV6-2 or TRBV6-3 and TRBJ1-1; tentatively, D is TRBD1 (6 bases). CDR3 length: 15 amino acids. Germline assignment: CDR1 MNHEY and CDR2 SVGEGT. Trimming stripped 6 bases from V and 0 bases from J, with 14 bases between. The CDR3 DNA follows: TGTGCCAGCAGCCTACAGGGCGATTTGAACACTGAAGCTTTCTTT. It codes for CASSLQGDLNTEAFF.

This clonotype was recorded a few times. The V call is TRBV6-5, the J call TRBJ2-7, with D possibly being TRBD1 (6 bases). Trimming left V 3 bases short and J 0 bases short, with 15 bases between. The germline CDR1 and CDR2 sequences are MNHEY and SVGAGI. The CDR3 is made up of 16 amino acids. The CDR3 bases are TGTGCCAGCAGTTATGGCATAGGGACAACCTCCTACGAGCAGTACTTC. Encoded protein: CASSYGIGTTSYEQYF.

This clonotype was seen many times. This rearrangement joins TRBV5-6 to TRBJ2-3, with 8 bases that match TRBD2. There are 14 residues in the CDR3. Germline CDR1 reads SGHDT; CDR2 reads YYEEEE. Germline trimming cut 4 bases from V and 4 bases from J; bases unmatched to any gene: 5. The CDR3 reads CASSRGLGADTQYF. The CDR3 DNA reads TGTGCCAGCAGCAGGGGACTAGGTGCAGATACGCAGTATTTT.